This T cell receptor beta chain was recovered during a study of graft-versus-host responses after intestinal transplantation. This CDR3 spans 15 amino acids. Trimming stripped 5 bases from V and 4 bases from J, with 15 bases between. Germline lookup yields CDR1 MDHEN and CDR2 SYDVKM. Sequencing was performed with immunoSEQ multiplex PCR; in TCRdb, only in-frame clones are kept and a portion is missing. The sample contains 15,000 or so clones, 88% of which appear only once. Only one count was recorded for this clone. Sample: PBMCs, taken approximately 110 days after intestinal transplant. The clonotype originates from a human patient who received an intestinal transplant, so some T cells may come from the graft donor. The chain joins TRBV28 to TRBJ1-5; a possible D gene is TRBD1 (6 bases). The CDR3, as DNA: TGTGCCAGCAGTGTCCTGACAGGTCTTAATCAGCCCCAGCATTTT. This gives the protein CASSVLTGLNQPQHF.